The 32 T cell receptor beta chains below were found in one sample sequenced in a study of T cells after yellow fever vaccination. TCRdb called the 5' RACE reads again in MiXCR, with one record for every CDR3 protein. The data hold hundreds of thousands of distinct CDR3 sequences, with 12% observed a single time. Source: CD4+ T cells sorted from PBMCs, taken 15 days after the yellow fever booster vaccination. These receptor sequences come from a man younger than 35 who received the YFV17D yellow fever vaccine.

J is TRBJ2-3 and V is TRBV4-3; D might be TRBD2 (6 bases). Germline CDR1 reads LGHNA; CDR2 reads YSLEER. The CDR3 has 16 residues. Trimming removed 0 bases at V and 6 bases at J, with 16 bases between. In nucleotides, the CDR3 is TGCGCCAGCAGCCAAGATTTGGTAGCAGGGAGGGATACGCAGTATTTT. Translation: CASSQDLVAGRDTQYF.

The chain recombines TRBV7-2 with TRBJ2-7; TRBD2 matches 7 bases. Germline loops: CDR1 SGHTA, CDR2 FQGNSA. The length of the CDR3 is 15 residues. V trimming: 3 bases; J trimming: 0 bases; junction bases outside the gene matches: 5. CDR3 DNA: TGTGCCAGCAGCTTGAGCGGGACGAGCTCCTACGAGCAGTACGTC. Amino acids: CASSLSGTSSYEQYV.

The sample holds many counts of this clonotype. The chain couples TRBV7-2 to TRBJ1-5, with D uncertain. V gave up 2 bases and J gave up 2 bases, with 4 bases separating them. Germline-derived CDR1 and CDR2 are SGHTA and FQGNSA. This CDR3 spans 13 amino acids. The CDR3 is CASSLQGNQPQHF. DNA of the CDR3: TGTGCCAGCAGCTTACAGGGCAATCAGCCCCAGCATTTT.

V usage is TRBV6-2 or TRBV6-3 and J usage is TRBJ2-4; the D gene is possibly TRBD2 (6 bases). Trimming took 5 bases from V and 3 from J, leaving 14 bases between them. This CDR3 comprises 15 residues. Germline CDR1 MNHEY, CDR2 SVGEGT. CDR3 in amino acids: CASSKVGTGKNIQYF. The CDR3 nucleotides are TGTGCCAGCAGTAAAGTTGGGACTGGCAAAAACATTCAGTACTTC.

This clonotype was found a few times. The V gene is TRBV5-1, the J gene TRBJ1-1; the D is unclear. Deletions cut 5 bases from V and 3 bases from J, with 11 bases between. CDR1 and CDR2 (germline): SGHRS, YFSETQ. The CDR3 covers 13 residues. This CDR3 reads CASSWQSYTEAFF. The DNA for the CDR3 is TGCGCCAGCAGTTGGCAGAGTTACACTGAAGCTTTCTTT.

This clonotype was seen more than once but under ten times. The gene calls are TRBV12-3 or TRBV12-4 and TRBJ2-7, with D maybe TRBD1 (7 bases). The germline V and J ends were trimmed by 7 bases and 5 bases, with 21 bases remaining between them. The CDR3 runs to 15 residues. The CDR3 DNA reads TGTGCCAGCACCCCGGGCCAGGGGGGTACCCACGAGCAGTACTTC. It translates to CASTPGQGGTHEQYF.

This clonotype was counted a few times. V usage is TRBV5-4 and J usage is TRBJ2-5; D unclear. CDR1 SGHNT and CDR2 YYREEE come from the germline V gene (reference sequence). This CDR3 comprises 15 residues. V was cut by 1 base and J by 1 base, with 11 bases left in between. In DNA form, the CDR3 reads TGTGCCAGCAGCTTGTACGAGGTGGGCCAAGAGACCCAGTACTTC. Translating it yields CASSLYEVGQETQYF.

The chain combines TRBV10-3 with TRBJ2-7; tentative D call: TRBD1 (5 bases). The CDR3 extends over 15 amino acids. Trimming removed 2 bases from V and 0 bases from J, with 11 bases in between. Germline CDR1 reads ENHRY; CDR2 reads SYGVKD. The CDR3: CAISEHLDSSYEQYF. Written as DNA, the CDR3 is TGTGCCATCAGTGAGCATCTCGACAGCTCCTACGAGCAGTACTTC.

The chain uses TRBV4-3 and TRBJ1-5, with D tentatively TRBD1 (5 bases). The CDR3 has 16 amino acids. Germline assignment: CDR1 LGHNA and CDR2 YSLEER. The germline V and J ends were trimmed by 2 bases and 6 bases, with 17 bases remaining between them. For the CDR3, the DNA is TGCGCCAGCAGCCAAAATCTGGAAGGGGCTAGTCAGCCCCAGCATTTT. Its translation is CASSQNLEGASQPQHF.

This clonotype was seen a few times. This CDR3 is CASGFWSSYNSPLHF. CDR3 nucleotides: TGTGCCAGCGGTTTCTGGAGCTCCTATAATTCACCCCTCCACTTT. The chain joins TRBV7-2 to TRBJ1-6; D unresolved. The CDR3 is 15 amino acids. Trimming removed 8 bases from V and 0 bases from J, with 11 bases in between. CDR1 is SGHTA and CDR2 is FQGNSA in the germline V gene.

The chain couples TRBV7-2 to TRBJ1-1; D gene uncertain. CDR1 SGHTA and CDR2 FQGNSA come from the germline V gene. The germline V and J ends were trimmed by 6 bases and 3 bases, with 11 bases remaining between them. The CDR3 has 13 residues. The CDR3 bases are TGTGCCAGCAGGGCAATTGGGTACACTGAAGCTTTCTTT. The encoded protein is CASRAIGYTEAFF.

This chain uses TRBV24-1 with TRBJ1-1; unclear D gene. The CDR3 totals 13 residues. V lost 4 bases and J 6 bases, leaving 11 bases between the germline ends. CDR1 and CDR2 from the germline V gene are KGHDR and SFDVKD. The CDR3 region has the DNA TGTGCCACCAGTGACTCACACTGGGCTGAAGCTTTCTTT. Its protein is CATSDSHWAEAFF.

The genes are TRBV7-6 and TRBJ2-7, with 10 bases lining up with TRBD1. Per germline, CDR1 SGHVS and CDR2 FNYEAQ. This CDR3 has 16 residues. V lost 4 bases to trimming and J lost 6 bases; unmatched junction nucleotides: 12. The CDR3 nucleotides read TGTGCCAGCAGCTCCCAACCGGGACAGGGGTTTGGCGAGCAGTACTTC. It encodes CASSSQPGQGFGEQYF.

This clonotype was counted at least ten times. The chain joins TRBV19 to TRBJ2-1; 7 positions match TRBD1. With V trimmed by 6 bases and J by 0 bases, 5 bases remained unmatched. The germline gives CDR1 LNHDA, CDR2 SQIVND (reference sequence). This CDR3 is 15 amino acids long. CDR3 sequence reads: CASSPRGYSYNEQFF. The CDR3 coding sequence is TGTGCCAGTAGCCCCAGGGGGTACTCCTACAATGAGCAGTTCTTC.

This clonotype was detected a few times. CDR3 in amino acids: CASSPYPDMREKLFF. The CDR3 DNA is TGTGCCAGCAGCCCCTACCCGGACATGCGCGAAAAACTGTTTTTT. The rearrangement uses TRBV12-3 or TRBV12-4 and TRBJ1-4; the D gene is possibly TRBD1 (5 bases). This CDR3 is 15 amino acids long. V lost 6 bases and J 8 bases, leaving 19 bases between the germline ends.

The V call is TRBV9, the J call TRBJ1-2; maybe TRBD1 (6 bases). V lost 7 bases and J lost 4, with 11 bases in between. The CDR3 extends over 12 amino acids. Germline CDR1 and CDR2: SGDLS and YYNGEE. CDR3 sequence reads: CASYREAYGYTF. The CDR3 DNA is TGTGCCAGCTACAGGGAGGCCTATGGCTACACCTTC.

This clonotype was seen more than once but under ten times. The chain has TRBV5-1 and TRBJ1-4, with TRBD1 identical over 7 bases. From germline, CDR1 is SGHRS and CDR2 YFSETQ. The CDR3 has 15 amino acids. J gave up 5 bases and V 5 bases, and 9 bases lay outside the gene matches. The CDR3, as DNA: TGCGCCAGCAGTGATACACAGGGGAACAATGAAAAACTGTTTTTT. Amino acids: CASSDTQGNNEKLFF. Full variable domain (remainder filled in from reference TRBV5-1 and TRBJ1-4): KAGVTQTPRYLIKTRGQQVTLSCSPISGHRSVSWYQQTPGQGLQFLFEYFSETQRNKGNFPGRFSGRQFSNSRSEMNVSTLELGDSALYLCASSDTQGNNEKLFFGSGTQLSVL.

The rearrangement joins TRBV7-2 to TRBJ1-4; D not resolved. The V and J ends lost 5 bases and 7 bases respectively, with 8 bases between them. CDR3 length: 12 amino acids. The V gene's germline CDR1 is SGHTA and CDR2 FQGNSA. Here the CDR3 DNA reads TGTGCCAGCAGCAAATCGAGTGAAAAACTGTTTTTT. Translating it yields CASSKSSEKLFF.

This sequence joins TRBV29-1 and TRBJ1-5; possibly TRBD1 for D (5 bases). The CDR3 totals 13 residues. Germline V gives CDR1 SQVTM, CDR2 ANQGSEA. V was cut by 4 bases and J by 7 bases, with 14 bases left in between. The CDR3, as DNA: TGCAGCGTTGCTATTAACCGGGGGCAGCCCCAGCATTTT. Translating gives CSVAINRGQPQHF.

The chain joins TRBV5-4 to TRBJ2-2; D possibly corresponds to TRBD2 (5 bases). The CDR3 consists of 14 residues. Germline lookup yields CDR1 SGHNT and CDR2 YYREEE (reference sequence). The ends were cut back, 2 bases at V and 6 bases at J, with 11 bases in the middle. The CDR3 DNA is TGTGCCAGCAGCTTAGAGCGGAGACCCGGGGAGCTGTTTTTT. It yields the protein CASSLERRPGELFF. The whole variable domain, filled in from reference TRBV5-4 and TRBJ2-2, reads ETGVTQSPTHLIKTRGQQVTLRCSSQSGHNTVSWYQQALGQGPQFIFQYYREEENGRGNFPPRFSGLQFPNYSSELNVNALELDDSALYLCASSLERRPGELFFGEGSRLTVL.

V is TRBV7-2 and J is TRBJ2-5; TRBD1 is a possible D gene (6 bases). V gave up 4 bases and J gave up 11 bases, with 17 bases separating them. From germline, CDR1 is SGHTA and CDR2 FQGNSA. The CDR3 is 13 amino acids. The CDR3 bases are TGTGCCAGCAGCTCCTCCGGACCAGGGGTTCAGTACTTC. As protein: CASSSSGPGVQYF.

V gene TRBV10-2 combines with J gene TRBJ1-2; 10 bases match TRBD1. This CDR3 spans 13 amino acids. With 0 bases clipped from V and 8 bases from J, the junction kept 0 bases outside the gene matches. The germline gives CDR1 WSHSY, CDR2 SAAADI. The CDR3 is CASSESTGGGYTF. CDR3 DNA: TGCGCCAGCAGTGAGTCGACAGGGGGCGGCTACACCTTC.

J is TRBJ2-1 and V is TRBV24-1; no reliable D call. Germline values: CDR1 KGHDR, CDR2 SFDVKD. The CDR3 consists of 15 residues. V shed 5 bases and J shed 8 bases, with 18 bases lying between them. The CDR3 DNA is TGTGCCACCAGTGCTGTCAGGCCCTCTGGGGATGAGCAGTTCTTC. Translation: CATSAVRPSGDEQFF.

This clonotype was found many times. The V call is TRBV12-5, the J call TRBJ2-5, with 7 bases fitting TRBD1. With V trimmed by 6 bases and J by 3 bases, 7 bases remained unmatched. The germline gives CDR1 LGHNT, CDR2 FRNRAP. CDR3 length: 14 residues. CDR3 sequence (DNA): TGTGCTAGTGGCCGTCCCGGGACAGAAGAGACCCAGTACTTC. This codes for CASGRPGTEETQYF.

V is TRBV6-2 or TRBV6-3 and J is TRBJ2-3; 10 bases match TRBD1. The CDR3 is 16 amino acids. CDR1 MNHEY and CDR2 SVGEGT come from the germline V gene. V was pared by 0 bases and J by 2 bases, with 2 bases of the junction left unmatched. The CDR3 bases are TGTGCCAGCAGTTACTCCGGGACAGGGGCCACAGATACGCAGTATTTT. Its translation is CASSYSGTGATDTQYF.

This clonotype was found a few times. CDR3 amino acids: CASSDAQRGGHIQYF. CDR3 DNA sequence: TGTGCCAGCTCCGATGCGCAGCGGGGGGGGCACATTCAGTACTTC. The V and J genes are TRBV7-9 and TRBJ2-4; TRBD2 agrees at 10 bases. V was clipped by 8 bases and J by 8 bases; unmatched bases: 12. From germline, CDR1 is SEHNR and CDR2 FQNEAQ (reference sequence). The CDR3 has 15 amino acids.

This clonotype was picked up many times. This chain connects TRBV4-3 to TRBJ2-6, with no clear D. Germline CDR1 LGHNA, CDR2 YSLEER. The CDR3 is made up of 14 amino acids. V was trimmed by 5 bases and J by 0 bases, leaving 5 bases between them. The CDR3 nucleotides are TGCGCCAGCAGCGGGCTCTCTGGGGCCAACGTCCTGACTTTC. It codes for CASSGLSGANVLTF.

This clonotype was found a few times. The chain recombines TRBV9 with TRBJ2-1; 10 bases line up with TRBD1. This CDR3 has 16 residues. From germline, CDR1 is SGDLS and CDR2 YYNGEE. V was clipped by 3 bases and J by 5 bases; unmatched bases: 8. The CDR3 sequence: CASSGPGQGRHNEQFF. Written as DNA, the CDR3 is TGTGCCAGCAGCGGGCCGGGACAGGGGAGACACAATGAGCAGTTCTTC.

This clonotype was detected a few times. The CDR3 loop reads CASSPRRVRGETQYF. In DNA form, the CDR3 reads TGTGCCAGCAGCCCTAGGAGGGTTAGGGGGGAGACCCAGTACTTC. The chain joins TRBV7-8 to TRBJ2-5; D may correspond to TRBD1 or TRBD2 (6 bases each). Trimming took 5 bases from V and 5 from J, leaving 18 bases between them. The germline gives CDR1 SGHVS, CDR2 FQNEAQ. This CDR3 comprises 15 residues.

In this sample, this clonotype turned up a few times. The chain carries TRBV25-1 and TRBJ2-6, with D uncertain. Trimming left V 4 bases short and J 3 bases short, with 4 bases between. The CDR3 sequence is 13 residues long. Germline CDR1 MGHDK, CDR2 SYGVNS. Written as DNA, the CDR3 is TGTGCCAGCAGTGTTTTTGGGGCCAACGTCCTGACTTTC. This sequence encodes CASSVFGANVLTF.

Only a few counts were recorded for this clonotype. V usage is TRBV7-2 and J usage is TRBJ2-5; TRBD2 aligns across 7 bases. Germline loops: CDR1 SGHTA, CDR2 FQGNSA. The CDR3 length is 14 residues. The junction had 10 bases not matched to a gene; V was cut back by 5 bases and J by 7 bases. CDR3 in DNA: TGTGCCAGCAGCATAAGCGGGGAGGGGTGGACCCAGTACTTC. This codes for CASSISGEGWTQYF.

This clonotype was found many times. The CDR3 loop reads CATAGNTDTQYF. The CDR3 nucleotides read TGTGCCACCGCAGGGAACACAGATACGCAGTATTTT. The rearrangement uses TRBV24-1 and TRBJ2-3, with a possible D match to TRBD1 (5 bases). This CDR3 has 12 residues. Trimming took off 9 bases at V and 2 bases at J, with 8 bases between the two ends. Germline CDR1 reads KGHDR; CDR2 reads SFDVKD.